This T cell receptor beta chain came from a study of shared clonotypes between healthy human individuals. Findings and caveats of the study: Relative to clonotypes present in all four donors, those not shared had lower generation probabilities.

CD45RO-negative, CCR7-selected cells formed the naive CD8 fraction, which excluded terminally differentiated effector memory CD45RA+ cells. The V and J ends lost 0 bases and 4 bases respectively, with 13 bases between them. Germline CDR1 SGHKS, CDR2 YYEKEE (reference sequence). CDR3 size: 15 residues. A note on this clone: Its antigen is still unknown.

Libraries were prepared by immunoSEQ multiplex PCR; TCRdb keeps only in-frame clonotypes and omits some of them. The data contain around 2,000,000 clones, about 95% of them singletons. The genes are TRBV5-5 and TRBJ2-5, with D maybe TRBD2 (7 bases). The material sequenced was naive CD8+ T cells sorted from blood. This TCR came from a young man in good health. The CDR3 DNA reads TGTGCCAGCAGCTTGGACGGGGGGCCGGGAGAGACCCAGTACTTC. This codes for CASSLDGGPGETQYF.